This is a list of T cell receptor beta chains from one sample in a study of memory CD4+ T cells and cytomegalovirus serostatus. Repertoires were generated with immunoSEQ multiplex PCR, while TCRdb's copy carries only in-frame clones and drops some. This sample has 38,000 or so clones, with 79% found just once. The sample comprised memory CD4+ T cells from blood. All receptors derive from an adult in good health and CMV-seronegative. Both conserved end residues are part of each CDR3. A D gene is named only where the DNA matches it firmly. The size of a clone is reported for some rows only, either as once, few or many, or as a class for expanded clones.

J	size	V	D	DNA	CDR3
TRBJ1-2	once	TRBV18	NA	TGTGCCAGCTCACCTAAGCGCGGTTTAGCAGACACAGCCTATGGCTACACCTTC	CASSPKRGLADTAYGYTF
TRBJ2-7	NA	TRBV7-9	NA	TGTGCCAGCAGCTTAGCCCGGGGGCCGGAATCCGACTACGAGCAGTACTTC	CASSLARGPESDYEQYF
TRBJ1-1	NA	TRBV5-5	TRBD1	TGTGCCAGCGGATCCGGACAGGGCTTGATGAACACTGAAGCTTTCTTT	CASGSGQGLMNTEAFF
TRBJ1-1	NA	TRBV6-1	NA	TGTGCCAGCAGTGAGAGATCGAACACTGAAGCTTTCTTT	CASSERSNTEAFF
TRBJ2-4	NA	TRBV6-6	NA	TGTGCCAGCAGGGCTACTGGGGGGTCCAAAAACATTCAGTACTTC	CASRATGGSKNIQYF
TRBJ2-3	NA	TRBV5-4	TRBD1	TGTGCCAGCAGCTTACAGGGGGCCACAGATACGCAGTATTTT	CASSLQGATDTQYF
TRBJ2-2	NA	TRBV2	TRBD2	TGTGCCAGCAGGAAGACTAGCGGGGCGAACACCGGGGAGCTGTTTTTT	CASRKTSGANTGELFF
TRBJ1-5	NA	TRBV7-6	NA	TGTGCCAGCAGCTTATCGACAGCCCTCTCGCAGCCCCAGCATTTT	CASSLSTALSQPQHF
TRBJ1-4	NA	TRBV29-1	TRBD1	TGCAGCGTGGCCGGACAGGAGAAACTGTTTTTT	CSVAGQEKLFF
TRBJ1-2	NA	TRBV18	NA	TGTGCCAGCTCACCAAGACAGGTGGATGGCTACACCTTC	CASSPRQVDGYTF
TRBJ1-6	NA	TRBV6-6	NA	TGTGCCAGCAGAACCGCAGGGTCACCCCTCCACTTT	CASRTAGSPLHF
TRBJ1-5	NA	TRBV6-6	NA	TGTGCCAGCGGTAGGGGCAATCAGCCCCAGCATTTT	CASGRGNQPQHF
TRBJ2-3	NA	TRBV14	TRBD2	TGTGCCAGCAGCCAGACTAGCGGGGGGGCAGATACGCAGTATTTT	CASSQTSGGADTQYF
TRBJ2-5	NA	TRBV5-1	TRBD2	TGCGCCAGCAGCATCGCGGGGGGCCGAGGAGAGACCCAGTACTTC	CASSIAGGRGETQYF
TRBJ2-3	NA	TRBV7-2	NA	TGTGCCAGCAGCTTAAGCTCTTTCAGGGATACGCAGTATTTT	CASSLSSFRDTQYF
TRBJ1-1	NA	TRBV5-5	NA	TGTGCCAGCAGCTTGGGACCCGGGCAGAACACTGAAGCTTTCTTT	CASSLGPGQNTEAFF
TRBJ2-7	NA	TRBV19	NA	TGTGCCAGTAGTATAGCCGGATACGAGCAGTACTTC	CASSIAGYEQYF
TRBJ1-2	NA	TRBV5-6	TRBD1	TGTGCCAGCAGCTTGGATCCAGGGGGGTTGAACTATGGCTACACCTTC	CASSLDPGGLNYGYTF
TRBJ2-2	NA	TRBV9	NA	TGTGCCAGCAGCACTCTTAGAGGGGTGGGGACCGGGGAGCTGTTTTTT	CASSTLRGVGTGELFF
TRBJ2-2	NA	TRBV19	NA	TGTGCCACAAGGATTCTTGGACACAACACCGGGGAGCTGTTTTTT	CATRILGHNTGELFF
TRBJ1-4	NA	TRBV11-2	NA	TGTGCCAGCAGCGTTACCGGGACCGGCGGAGAAAAACTGTTTTTT	CASSVTGTGGEKLFF
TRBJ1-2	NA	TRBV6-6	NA	TGTGCCAGCAGTTTGGACAGACAGAACTATGGCTACACCTTC	CASSLDRQNYGYTF
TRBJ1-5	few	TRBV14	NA	TGTGCCAGCAGCCAAGGTATCGACAGGCCCCAGCATTTT	CASSQGIDRPQHF
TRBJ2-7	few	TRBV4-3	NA	TGCGCCAGCAGCCAAGAGTCAGCGCGGGCAGGAAAGCAGTACTTC	CASSQESARAGKQYF
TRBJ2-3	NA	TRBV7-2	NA	TGTGCCAGCAGCGTCCGTTGGGGCACAGATACGCAGTATTTT	CASSVRWGTDTQYF
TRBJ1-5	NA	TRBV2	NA	TGTGCCAGCAGTGATCTGGTGAAATATAGCAATCAGCCCCAGCATTTT	CASSDLVKYSNQPQHF